The sequence of this T cell receptor (beta chain) was determined in a study of beta chain features in type 1 diabetes. This CDR3 comprises 14 residues. Trimming stripped 0 bases from V and 2 bases from J, with 9 bases between. Per germline, CDR1 SGDLS and CDR2 YYNGEE. The investigators reverse transcribed all of the isolated RNA, so they sequenced expressed TCRB transcripts. Produced via immunoSEQ multiplex PCR; TCRdb's table is partial and in-frame only. The top ten clones hold about 2.1% of a sample with some 150,000 clones, 11% of them seen once. This clone has more than one count but fewer than ten.

This rearrangement joins TRBV9 to TRBJ2-7; D unclear. The TCR was taken from a man aged 18 to 29 in good health. Material for sequencing was central memory CD4+ T cells from blood. Here the CDR3 reads CASSVGSLTYEQYF. CDR3 in DNA: TGTGCCAGCAGCGTAGGAAGCCTGACCTACGAGCAGTACTTC.